Shown below are 9 T cell receptor beta chains from a single sample sequenced in a study of blood T cell repertoires in COVID-19. Sequencing used immunoSEQ multiplex PCR; TCRdb keeps in-frame clones, though not all of them. Of roughly 250,000 clones detected, 75% to 90% appear once; the ten largest clones hold less than 0.9%. Sequencing was performed on PBMCs or T cells enriched from blood (not recorded which). These TCRs come from a man aged 45-65 years who had been exposed to COVID-19.

The gene calls are TRBV5-1 and TRBJ2-6; D may be TRBD1 (5 bases). The V gene's germline CDR1 is SGHRS and CDR2 YFSETQ. CDR3 length: 16 amino acids. Trimming removed 4 bases at V and 1 base at J, with 12 bases between. CDR3 in DNA: TGCGCCAGCAGCCCGGCGACAGTTTCTGGGGCCAACGTCCTGACTTTC. Its translation: CASSPATVSGANVLTF.

The chain carries TRBV7-3 and TRBJ2-2; TRBD2 agrees at 13 bases. The CDR3 has 19 residues. Germline V gene lookup returns CDR1 SGHTA and CDR2 FQGTGA. The V gene end was trimmed by 5 bases and the J gene end by 1 base; junction bases not matched to a gene: 10. CDR3 protein: CASSRTSGSTSRNTGELFF. The CDR3 nucleotides read TGTGCCAGCAGCCGGACTAGCGGGAGTACCTCGAGGAACACCGGGGAGCTGTTTTTT.

V usage is TRBV7-9 and J usage is TRBJ2-1; 8 bases are shared with TRBD1. The germline gives CDR1 SEHNR, CDR2 FQNEAQ (reference sequence). The CDR3 spans 15 residues. Losses at the gene ends were 5 bases for V and 4 bases for J; bases not matched to a gene: 7. The CDR3 bases are TGTGCCAGCAGCACTAGACAGGGGCTATACAATGAGCAGTTCTTC. Translating it yields CASSTRQGLYNEQFF.

V usage is TRBV2 and J usage is TRBJ1-3; D perhaps matches TRBD1 (5 bases). Germline-derived CDR1 and CDR2 are SNHLY and FYNNEI. Trimming stripped 8 bases from V and 0 bases from J, with 11 bases between. The CDR3 runs to 14 residues. CDR3 DNA sequence: TGTGCCAGCCGGGGGGATTACTCTGGAAACACCATATATTTT. It codes for CASRGDYSGNTIYF.

This chain connects TRBV10-1 to TRBJ2-1, with unresolved D. This CDR3 spans 16 amino acids. Germline V gene sequence: CDR1 WNHNN, CDR2 SYGVQD (reference sequence). Trimming cost V 0 bases and J 2 bases, with 11 bases left between them. The CDR3, as DNA: TGCGCCAGCAGTGAGTCGACTCTACCCCCCTACAATGAGCAGTTCTTC. Translating gives CASSESTLPPYNEQFF.

The rearrangement uses TRBV7-3 and TRBJ1-1; TRBD1 matches at 9 bases. V lost 5 bases and J lost 2; bases outside the gene matches: 3. The germline CDR1 and CDR2 sequences are SGHTA and FQGTGA. CDR3 length: 14 residues. The CDR3, as DNA: TGTGCCAGCAGCGTACAGGGGGCTAACACTGAAGCTTTCTTT. It encodes CASSVQGANTEAFF.

The rearrangement joins TRBV9 to TRBJ1-1; D not certain. Trimming stripped 3 bases from V and 0 bases from J, with 9 bases between. Germline V gene sequence: CDR1 SGDLS, CDR2 YYNGEE. CDR3 length: 14 residues. The CDR3, as DNA: TGTGCCAGCAGCGCACAGATTATGAACACTGAAGCTTTCTTT. Protein product: CASSAQIMNTEAFF.

This clone appeared once. The rearrangement joins TRBV6-5 to TRBJ2-7; TRBD2 matches 12 bases. V was pared by 6 bases and J by 6 bases, with 9 bases of the junction left unmatched. The germline CDR1 and CDR2 sequences are MNHEY and SVGAGI. There are 15 residues in the CDR3. The CDR3 DNA reads as TGTGCCAGCAGATCGGGACTAGCGGGTAACTTCGAGCAGTACGTC. Amino acids: CASRSGLAGNFEQYV.

The genes are TRBV28 and TRBJ1-2; D may be TRBD1 (6 bases). Trimming took 8 bases from V and 7 from J, leaving 11 bases between them. The CDR3 contains 11 residues. Germline V gene sequence: CDR1 MDHEN, CDR2 SYDVKM. CDR3 sequence (DNA): TGTGCCAGCGGGGGCCAGGTTGGCTACACCTTC. Translation: CASGGQVGYTF.